Below are 16 T cell receptor beta chains sequenced from a single sample in a study of T-cell memory formation after mild COVID-19. From the 5' RACE reads, TCRdb called clonotypes with MiXCR, one entry per CDR3 protein. In the table there are fewer than 140,000 distinct CDR3 sequences, over 15% of which are singletons. Sequenced material: PBMCs or a T cell subset sorted from them (not recorded which). The source is an adult woman who had mild COVID-19 (a few samples of this study predate the infection). Cell type and time point are not known.

This clonotype was picked up a small number of times. The gene calls are TRBV7-9 and TRBJ1-1; 7 positions match TRBD1. Germline CDR1 SEHNR, CDR2 FQNEAQ (reference sequence). The junction had 7 bases not matched to a gene; V was cut back by 3 bases and J by 0 bases. The CDR3 runs 16 residues. CDR3 sequence reads: CASSFLQGQMNTEAFF. In DNA, the CDR3 is TGTGCCAGCAGCTTTCTACAGGGGCAAATGAACACTGAAGCTTTCTTT. The complete variable domain, with remaining parts taken from reference TRBV7-9 and TRBJ1-1, reads DTGVSQNPRHKITKRGQNVTFRCDPISEHNRLYWYRQTLGQGPEFLTYFQNEAQLEKSRLLSDRFSAERPKGSFSTLEIQRTEQGDSAMYLCASSFLQGQMNTEAFFGQGTRLTVV.

This rearrangement joins TRBV4-3 to TRBJ2-3; 8 bases fit TRBD2. From germline, CDR1 is LGHNA and CDR2 YSLEER. This CDR3 has 17 residues. V shed 0 bases, J shed 4 bases, and the junction held 9 bases outside the gene matches. The CDR3 nucleotides read TGCGCCAGCAGCCAAGATCAGATAGCGGGAATGTCAGATACGCAGTATTTT. It encodes CASSQDQIAGMSDTQYF.

The count of this clonotype is one. The chain couples TRBV18 to TRBJ1-1; 9 nucleotides agree with TRBD1. The trim removed 4 bases at V and 4 bases at J, leaving 10 bases unmatched. The V gene's germline CDR1 is KGHSH and CDR2 LQKENI. The CDR3 is 16 amino acids. In DNA, the CDR3 is TGTGCCAGCTCACGCCCGGGACAGGGCTATTTCACTGAAGCTTTCTTT. Its protein is CASSRPGQGYFTEAFF.

This clonotype was seen a few times. The gene calls are TRBV4-1 and TRBJ1-1; D may be TRBD1 (6 bases). CDR3 length: 15 amino acids. Germline CDR1 and CDR2: MGHRA and YSYEKL. V lost 4 bases, J lost 1 base, and 13 bases lay in between. The CDR3 DNA follows: TGCGCCAGCAGCCCGGAAGCAGGGGCGAACACTGAAGCTTTCTTT. It yields the protein CASSPEAGANTEAFF.

The chain recombines TRBV19 with TRBJ2-2; tentative D call: TRBD2 (7 bases). The V gene lost 5 bases and the J gene lost 4 bases, with 17 bases spanning the gap. Germline loops: CDR1 LNHDA, CDR2 SQIVND (reference sequence). The length of the CDR3 is 16 residues. In nucleotides, the CDR3 is TGTGCCAGTAGTCCCCGGGGGGCACCTAGCACCGGGGAGCTGTTTTTT. Its translation is CASSPRGAPSTGELFF.

The chain couples TRBV10-2 to TRBJ2-7; perhaps TRBD1 as D (7 bases). Germline-derived CDR1 and CDR2 are WSHSY and SAAADI. This CDR3 comprises 13 residues. Deletions cut 4 bases from V and 4 bases from J, with 11 bases between. CDR3 residues: CASSVAGGYEQYF. In DNA form, the CDR3 reads TGCGCCAGCAGTGTGGCAGGGGGGTACGAGCAGTACTTC.

This clonotype came up a few times. V gene TRBV29-1 combines with J gene TRBJ2-2, with 9 bases aligning to TRBD1. CDR3 length equals 15 residues. V lost 5 bases, J lost 6 bases, and 10 bases stayed unmatched. The V gene's germline CDR1 is SQVTM and CDR2 ANQGSEA. DNA of the CDR3: TGCAGCGTTCTTTGGGACAGGGAAACATCCGGGGAGCTGTTTTTT. Residues: CSVLWDRETSGELFF.

This clonotype was seen a handful of times. The rearrangement links TRBV2 to TRBJ2-3; the D is unclear. Germline CDR1 is SNHLY and CDR2 is FYNNEI. Trimming removed 6 bases at V and 1 base at J, with 11 bases between. The CDR3 sequence is 14 residues long. CDR3 residues: CASSLGVGTDTQYF. The CDR3 DNA sequence: TGTGCCAGCAGCCTTGGGGTCGGCACAGATACGCAGTATTTT.

This clonotype was seen a few times. The rearrangement links TRBV5-6 to TRBJ1-2, with D possibly being TRBD1 (6 bases). The V gene lost 3 bases and the J gene lost 4 bases, with 13 bases spanning the gap. The CDR3 totals 14 residues. Germline CDR1 is SGHDT and CDR2 is YYEEEE. The CDR3 DNA sequence: TGTGCCAGCAGCTATGGACAGTCGTTCTATGGCTACACCTTC. Its translation is CASSYGQSFYGYTF.

This chain joins TRBV5-1 and TRBJ2-7, with TRBD1 identical over 9 bases. The J segment lost 4 bases and the V segment lost 4 bases, leaving 6 bases of the junction unmatched. Germline CDR1 and CDR2: SGHRS and YFSETQ. The CDR3 length is 14 residues. The CDR3 DNA reads TGCGCCAGCAGCGACCCCGGGACAGGGTACGAGCAGTACTTC. Protein product: CASSDPGTGYEQYF.

The chain uses TRBV10-3 and TRBJ1-1; 7 bases agree with TRBD1. The germline V gene has CDR1 ENHRY and CDR2 SYGVKD. This CDR3 is built from 14 residues. J lost 0 bases, V lost 6 bases, and 4 bases had no gene match. The CDR3 sequence is CAIRDRVMNTEAFF. As DNA, the CDR3 is TGTGCCATCAGAGACAGGGTCATGAACACTGAAGCTTTCTTT.

The chain has TRBV7-9 and TRBJ2-6, with a weak D call TRBD2 (5 bases). The CDR3 has 16 amino acids. The germline V gene encodes CDR1 SEHNR and CDR2 FQNEAQ (reference sequence). Trimming shortened V by 5 bases and J by 2 bases, and 13 bases separated the two germline ends. CDR3 sequence reads: CASSPIGGAGANVLTF. CDR3 coding DNA: TGTGCCAGCAGCCCCATCGGAGGTGCTGGGGCCAACGTCCTGACTTTC. Variable domain in full (rest from reference TRBV7-9 and TRBJ2-6): DTGVSQNPRHKITKRGQNVTFRCDPISEHNRLYWYRQTLGQGPEFLTYFQNEAQLEKSRLLSDRFSAERPKGSFSTLEIQRTEQGDSAMYLCASSPIGGAGANVLTFGAGSRLTVL.

The chain combines TRBV29-1 with TRBJ1-1; D remains unclear. V was cut by 6 bases and J by 0 bases, with 5 bases left in between. Per germline, CDR1 SQVTM and CDR2 ANQGSEA. The CDR3 totals 11 residues. The CDR3 is CSVAVNTEAFF. In DNA form, the CDR3 reads TGCAGCGTCGCGGTGAACACTGAAGCTTTCTTT.

The V gene is TRBV20-1, the J gene TRBJ2-1; 7 nucleotides agree with TRBD2. This CDR3 region has 11 residues. The V gene end was trimmed by 8 bases and the J gene end by 12 bases; junction bases not matched to a gene: 10. The germline V gene has CDR1 DFQATT and CDR2 SNEGSKA (reference sequence). CDR3 amino acids: CSPIPSGWQFF. The CDR3 DNA reads as TGCAGTCCGATCCCTAGCGGATGGCAGTTCTTC.

The chain links TRBV10-2 to TRBJ2-7; TRBD2 matches 7 bases. The CDR3 has 15 residues. Trimming removed 3 bases from V and 0 bases from J; junction bases left unmatched: 5. Germline V gene data show CDR1 as WSHSY and CDR2 as SAAADI. CDR3 amino acids: CASSDAGVGSYEQYF. Here the CDR3 DNA reads TGCGCCAGCAGTGATGCGGGGGTGGGCTCCTACGAGCAGTACTTC.

This clonotype has a handful of counts. The rearrangement joins TRBV6-5 to TRBJ1-2, with 7 bases identical to TRBD1. CDR1 and CDR2 (germline): MNHEY, SVGAGI. The CDR3 has 13 amino acids. Unmatched junction bases numbered 3, after V lost 6 bases and J lost 2 bases. The CDR3 sequence is CASSLTGNYGYTF. CDR3 sequence (DNA): TGTGCCAGCAGCTTGACAGGGAACTATGGCTACACCTTC.